A selection of T cell receptor beta chains follows, all from one sample in a study of T cell responses to AZD1222 COVID-19 vaccine. Produced via immunoSEQ multiplex PCR; TCRdb's table is partial and in-frame only. This sample carries 100,000 or so clones, 91% of them seen once, and the ten largest clones take over 3.5%. The sequences come from peripheral blood, collected on day 0 of AZD1222 vaccination. The receptors come from an adult in good health. Both conserved end residues are part of each CDR3. A D gene is named only where the DNA matches it firmly. The size entry is marked missing in some rows and otherwise reads once, few, many or a size class.

d_gene | abundance | j_gene | v_gene | CDR3nt | CDR3aa
- | once | TRBJ1-2 | TRBV4-3 | TGCGCCAGCAGCCAAGATCGGCTAGGAGGCTATGGCTACACCTTC | CASSQDRLGGYGYTF
- | - | TRBJ1-6 | TRBV5-1 | TGCGCCAGCAGGACGGATAAGACTAATTCACCCCTCCACTTT | CASRTDKTNSPLHF
- | - | TRBJ1-5 | TRBV2 | TGTGCCAGCAGGGACAGCCTTAGCAATCAGCCCCAGCATTTT | CASRDSLSNQPQHF
- | - | TRBJ1-4 | TRBV5-1 | TGCGCCAGCAGCGCCTGGGCCGGGTCTAATGAAAAACTGTTTTTT | CASSAWAGSNEKLFF
- | once | TRBJ1-1 | TRBV7-2 | TGTGCCAGCAGCTTAGCGTGGGGGAACACTGAAGCTTTCTTT | CASSLAWGNTEAFF
TRBD2 | - | TRBJ2-3 | TRBV9 | TGTGCCAGCAGCGTAGCCGGGGGGGCCGGAGGTACGCAGTATTTT | CASSVAGGAGGTQYF
- | - | TRBJ2-1 | TRBV2 | TGTGCCAGCAGTAAGCTCTCCAATGAGCAGTTCTTC | CASSKLSNEQFF
- | - | TRBJ1-5 | TRBV27 | TGTGCCAGGCCCACGGGGGGCAATCAGCCCCAGCATTTT | CARPTGGNQPQHF
- | once | TRBJ2-7 | TRBV5-4 | TGTGCCAGCAGCTTGGGCCAGGGGCGCGAGCAGTACTTC | CASSLGQGREQYF
- | - | TRBJ2-1 | TRBV11-2 | TGTGCCAGCAGCTTAAGTCCACTCAGGGGGGATGAGCAGTTCTTC | CASSLSPLRGDEQFF
- | - | TRBJ2-3 | TRBV7-2 | TGTGCCAGCAGCTTCCGGGACAACACAGATACGCAGTATTTT | CASSFRDNTDTQYF
- | - | TRBJ1-6 | TRBV7-9 | TGTGCCAGCAGCCCCCTCGGGGAATGGTCACCCCTCCACTTT | CASSPLGEWSPLHF
- | - | TRBJ2-3 | TRBV28 | TGTGCCAGCAGCATGGGACAACCCGAACGACACTACACAGATACGCAGTATTTT | CASSMGQPERHYTDTQYF
- | - | TRBJ2-3 | TRBV19 | TGTGCCAGTAGTGCTGGACCGGGACGCCTCCGGGATACGCAGTATTTT | CASSAGPGRLRDTQYF
- | - | TRBJ2-3 | TRBV9 | TGTGCCAGCAGCGTAGGGGCGGGCAGGGGAGGCACAGATACGCAGTATTTT | CASSVGAGRGGTDTQYF
TRBD2 | - | TRBJ2-1 | TRBV12-3/TRBV12-4 | TGTGCCACCGGACTAGCGGGGGCCAATGAGCAGTTCTTC | CATGLAGANEQFF
TRBD1 | - | TRBJ2-7 | TRBV29-1 | TGCAGCGTTGACAGGGGGCTCCCCGGCGAGCAGTACTTC | CSVDRGLPGEQYF
- | - | TRBJ1-1 | TRBV5-4 | TGTGCCAGCAGCCCCCGCTATGGGAGCGCTGAAGCTTTCTTT | CASSPRYGSAEAFF
- | - | TRBJ1-5 | TRBV7-6 | TGTGCCAGCAGCTTAGCGCAGAGATTAAATAGCAATCAGCCCCAGCATTTT | CASSLAQRLNSNQPQHF
- | - | TRBJ2-2 | TRBV18 | TGTGCCAGCTCAATATCCTTCGGGGAGCTGTTTTTT | CASSISFGELFF
- | - | TRBJ2-7 | TRBV6-5 | TGTGCCAGCACTCACTACGAGCAGTACTTC | CASTHYEQYF
- | once | TRBJ2-5 | TRBV27 | TGTGCCAGCAGTTCCCGAGGTAGTTGGGAGGAGACCCAGTACTTC | CASSSRGSWEETQYF
- | - | TRBJ2-7 | TRBV6-6 | TGTGCCAGCAACCCCCTTTCGGTGGAAGGGGACGAGCAGTACTTC | CASNPLSVEGDEQYF
TRBD2 | - | TRBJ2-4 | TRBV18 | TGTGCCAGCTCACCCTCCCTAGCGGGGGCCAAAAACATTCAGTACTTC | CASSPSLAGAKNIQYF